This T cell receptor beta chain was recorded in a study of Ad26.COV2.S vaccination and SARS-CoV-2 variants. Study-wide context: The study gave Ad26.COV2.S intramuscularly, once or twice 56 days apart.

Study results and limitations: Post-vaccination breadth of spike-specific CD8+ and CD4+ T cell responses was reportedly substantial. The placebo group had lower spike-specific TCR breadth than the vaccine recipients did.

The method was immunoSEQ multiplex PCR; TCRdb's version includes in-frame clones alone and lacks a portion of them. The repertoire holds 350,000 to 450,000 clones, with over 75% as singletons. The CDR3 extends over 15 amino acids. Germline V gives CDR1 LNHDA, CDR2 SQIVND (reference sequence). Trimming took off 3 bases at V and 1 base at J, with 11 bases between the two ends. Points on this clone: Antigen: not known.

Indicated treatment: some 19 received Ad26.COV2.S at low or high dose, single or two shots; roughly 5 received placebo; per-sample allocation not given. After the first vaccine or placebo injection, samples were drawn on day 63. Vaccination employed an Ad26 vector expressing the Wuhan-strain SARS-CoV-2 spike. The rearrangement uses TRBV19 and TRBJ2-3, with a possible D match to TRBD1 (7 bases). This TCR derives from a person aged 18-60 years who received the Ad26.COV2.S COVID-19 vaccine or a placebo. Sample: peripheral blood, taken in a trial of Ad26.COV2.S vaccine versus placebo. CDR3 protein: CASSIPRGGTDTQYF. CDR3 sequence (DNA): TGTGCCAGTAGTATCCCCAGGGGGGGCACAGATACGCAGTATTTT.